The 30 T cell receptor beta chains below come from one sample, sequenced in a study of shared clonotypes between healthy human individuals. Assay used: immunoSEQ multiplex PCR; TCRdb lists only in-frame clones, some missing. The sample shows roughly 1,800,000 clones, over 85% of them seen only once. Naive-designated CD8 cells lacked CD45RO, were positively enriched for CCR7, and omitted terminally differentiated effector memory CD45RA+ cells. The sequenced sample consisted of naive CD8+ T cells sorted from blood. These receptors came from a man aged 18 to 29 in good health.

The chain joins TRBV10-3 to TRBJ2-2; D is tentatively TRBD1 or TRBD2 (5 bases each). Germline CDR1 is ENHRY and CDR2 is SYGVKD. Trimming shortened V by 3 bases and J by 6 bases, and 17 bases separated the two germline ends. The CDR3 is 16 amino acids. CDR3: CAISDPGTVNPGELFF. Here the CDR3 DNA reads TGTGCCATCAGTGATCCCGGGACGGTTAATCCCGGGGAGCTGTTTTTT.

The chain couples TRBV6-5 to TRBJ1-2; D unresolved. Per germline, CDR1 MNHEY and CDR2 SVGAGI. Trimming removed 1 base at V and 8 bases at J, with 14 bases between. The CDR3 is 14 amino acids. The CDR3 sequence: CASSYLADQRGYTF. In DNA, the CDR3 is TGTGCCAGCAGTTACTTGGCAGATCAAAGGGGCTACACCTTC.

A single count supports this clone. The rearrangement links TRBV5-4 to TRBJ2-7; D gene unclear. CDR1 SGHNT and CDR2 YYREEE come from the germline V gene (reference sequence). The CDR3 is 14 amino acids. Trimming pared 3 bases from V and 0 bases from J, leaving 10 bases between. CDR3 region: CASSYYGSSYEQYF. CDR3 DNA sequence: TGTGCCAGCAGCTATTATGGCTCCTCCTACGAGCAGTACTTC.

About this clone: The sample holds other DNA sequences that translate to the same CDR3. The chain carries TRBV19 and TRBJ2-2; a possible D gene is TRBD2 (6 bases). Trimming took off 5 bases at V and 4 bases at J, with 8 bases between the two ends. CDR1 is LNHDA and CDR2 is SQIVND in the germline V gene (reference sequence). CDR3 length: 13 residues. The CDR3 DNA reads TGTGCCAGTAGTCGGGACTTCACCGGGGAGCTGTTTTTT. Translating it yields CASSRDFTGELFF.

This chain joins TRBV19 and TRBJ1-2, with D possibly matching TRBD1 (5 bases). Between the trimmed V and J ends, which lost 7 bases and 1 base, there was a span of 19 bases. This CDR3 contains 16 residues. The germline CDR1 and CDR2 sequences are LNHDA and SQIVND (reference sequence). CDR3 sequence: CASTIGAGLLNYGYTF. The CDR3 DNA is TGTGCCAGTACCATTGGGGCGGGACTTCTTAACTATGGCTACACCTTC.

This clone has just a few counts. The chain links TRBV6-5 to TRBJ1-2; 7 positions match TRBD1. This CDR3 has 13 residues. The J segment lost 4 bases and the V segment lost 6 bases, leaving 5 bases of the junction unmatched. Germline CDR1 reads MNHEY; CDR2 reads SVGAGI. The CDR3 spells CASSPTGPYGYTF. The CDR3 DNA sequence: TGTGCCAGCAGCCCGACAGGGCCCTATGGCTACACCTTC.

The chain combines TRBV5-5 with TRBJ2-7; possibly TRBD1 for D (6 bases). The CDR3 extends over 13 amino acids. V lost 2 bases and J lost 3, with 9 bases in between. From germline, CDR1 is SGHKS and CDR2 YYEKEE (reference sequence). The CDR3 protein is CASSFQGFYEQYF. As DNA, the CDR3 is TGTGCCAGCAGCTTCCAGGGGTTCTACGAGCAGTACTTC. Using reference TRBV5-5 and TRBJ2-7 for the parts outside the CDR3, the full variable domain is DAGVTQSPTHLIKTRGQQVTLRCSPISGHKSVSWYQQVLGQGPQFIFQYYEKEERGRGNFPDRFSARQFPNYSSELNVNALLLGDSALYLCASSFQGFYEQYFGPGTRLTVT.

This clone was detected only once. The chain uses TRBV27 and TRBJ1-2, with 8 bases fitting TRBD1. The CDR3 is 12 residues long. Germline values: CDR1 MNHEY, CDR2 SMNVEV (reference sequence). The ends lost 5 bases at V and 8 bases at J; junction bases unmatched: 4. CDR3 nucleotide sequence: TGTGCCAGCAGTCTGACAGGGGTCGGCTACACCTTC. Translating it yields CASSLTGVGYTF.

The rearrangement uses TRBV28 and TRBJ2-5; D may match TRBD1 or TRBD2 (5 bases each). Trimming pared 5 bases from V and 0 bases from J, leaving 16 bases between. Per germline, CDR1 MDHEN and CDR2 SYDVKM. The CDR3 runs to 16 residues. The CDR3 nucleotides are TGTGCCAGCAGTCCAACCCGGGACCGAAACCAAGAGACCCAGTACTTC. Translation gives CASSPTRDRNQETQYF.

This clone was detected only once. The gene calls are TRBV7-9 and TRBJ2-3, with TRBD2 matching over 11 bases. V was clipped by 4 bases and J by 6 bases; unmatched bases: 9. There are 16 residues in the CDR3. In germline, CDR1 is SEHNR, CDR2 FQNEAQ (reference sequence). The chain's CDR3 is CASSSKVGLAADTQYF. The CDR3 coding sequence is TGTGCCAGCAGCTCGAAAGTGGGACTAGCGGCTGATACGCAGTATTTT.

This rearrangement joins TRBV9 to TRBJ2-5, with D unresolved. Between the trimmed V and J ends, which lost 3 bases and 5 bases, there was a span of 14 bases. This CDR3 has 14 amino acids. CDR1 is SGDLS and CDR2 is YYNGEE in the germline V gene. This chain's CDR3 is CASSAYVGWETQYF. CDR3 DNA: TGTGCCAGCAGCGCCTACGTGGGCTGGGAGACCCAGTACTTC.

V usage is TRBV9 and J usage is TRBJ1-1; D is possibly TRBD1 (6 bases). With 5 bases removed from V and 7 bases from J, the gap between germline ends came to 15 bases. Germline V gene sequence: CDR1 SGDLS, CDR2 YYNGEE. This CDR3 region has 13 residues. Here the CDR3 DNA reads TGTGCCAGCAGTCAAGGAGGGGGTGGTGAAGCTTTCTTT. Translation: CASSQGGGGEAFF. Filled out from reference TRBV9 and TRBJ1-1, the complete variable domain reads DSGVTQTPKHLITATGQRVTLRCSPRSGDLSVYWYQQSLDQGLQFLIQYYNGEERAKGNILERFSAQQFPDLHSELNLSSLELGDSALYFCASSQGGGGEAFFGQGTRLTVV.

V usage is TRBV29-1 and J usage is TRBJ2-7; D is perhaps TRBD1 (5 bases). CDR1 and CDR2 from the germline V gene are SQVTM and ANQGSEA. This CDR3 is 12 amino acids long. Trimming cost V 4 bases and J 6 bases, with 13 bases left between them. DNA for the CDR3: TGCAGCGTTGTAGCAGGGCTTGCCGAGCAGTACTTC. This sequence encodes CSVVAGLAEQYF.

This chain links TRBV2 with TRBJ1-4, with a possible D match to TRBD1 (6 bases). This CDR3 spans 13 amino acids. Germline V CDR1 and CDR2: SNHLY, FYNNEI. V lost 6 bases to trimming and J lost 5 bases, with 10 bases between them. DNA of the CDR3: TGTGCCAGCAGCGGACAGACAAATGAAAAACTGTTTTTT. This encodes CASSGQTNEKLFF.

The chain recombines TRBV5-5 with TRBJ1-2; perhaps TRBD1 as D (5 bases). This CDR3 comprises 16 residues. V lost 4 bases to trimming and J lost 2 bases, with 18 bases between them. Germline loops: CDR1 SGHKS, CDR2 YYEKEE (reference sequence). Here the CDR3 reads CASSPVQDKVNYGYTF. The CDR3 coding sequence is TGTGCCAGCAGCCCGGTACAGGACAAAGTGAACTATGGCTACACCTTC.

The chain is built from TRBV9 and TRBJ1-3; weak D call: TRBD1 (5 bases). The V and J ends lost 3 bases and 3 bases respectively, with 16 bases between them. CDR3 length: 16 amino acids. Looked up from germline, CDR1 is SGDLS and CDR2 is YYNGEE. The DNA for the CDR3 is TGTGCCAGCAGCGCGATAGGGGCCGGGGATGGAAACACCATATATTTT. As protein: CASSAIGAGDGNTIYF.

The CDR3 loop reads CASSQEFGRETYEQYF. The CDR3 nucleotides are TGTGCCAGCAGCCAAGAGTTCGGAAGGGAGACCTACGAGCAGTACTTC. V usage is TRBV4-2 and J usage is TRBJ2-7; maybe TRBD2 (5 bases). CDR1 and CDR2 from the germline V gene are LGHNA and YNFKEQ. Trimming stripped 0 bases from V and 2 bases from J, with 14 bases between. The length of the CDR3 is 16 residues.

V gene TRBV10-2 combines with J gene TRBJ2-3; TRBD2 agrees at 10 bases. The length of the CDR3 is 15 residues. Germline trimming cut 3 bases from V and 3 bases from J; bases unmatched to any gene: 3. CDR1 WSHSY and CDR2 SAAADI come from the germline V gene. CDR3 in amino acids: CASSEAGGHTDTQYF. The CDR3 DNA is TGCGCCAGCAGTGAAGCGGGGGGGCATACAGATACGCAGTATTTT.

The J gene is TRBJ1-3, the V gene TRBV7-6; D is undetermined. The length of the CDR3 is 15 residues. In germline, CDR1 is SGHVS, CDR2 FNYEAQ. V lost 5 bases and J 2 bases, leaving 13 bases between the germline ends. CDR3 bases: TGTGCCAGCAGCCGGACCGTGGAGGCTGGAAACACCATATATTTT. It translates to CASSRTVEAGNTIYF. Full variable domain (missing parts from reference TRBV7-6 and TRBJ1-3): GAGVSQSPRYKVTKRGQDVALRCDPISGHVSLYWYRQALGQGPEFLTYFNYEAQQDKSGLPNDRFSAERPEGSISTLTIQRTEQRDSAMYRCASSRTVEAGNTIYFGEGSWLTVV.

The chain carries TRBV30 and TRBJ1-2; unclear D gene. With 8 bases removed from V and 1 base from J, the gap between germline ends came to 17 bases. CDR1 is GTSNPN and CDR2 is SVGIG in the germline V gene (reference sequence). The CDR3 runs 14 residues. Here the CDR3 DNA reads TGTGCCCGAAGCCTAGGCAGGCTTAACTATGGCTACACCTTC. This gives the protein CARSLGRLNYGYTF.

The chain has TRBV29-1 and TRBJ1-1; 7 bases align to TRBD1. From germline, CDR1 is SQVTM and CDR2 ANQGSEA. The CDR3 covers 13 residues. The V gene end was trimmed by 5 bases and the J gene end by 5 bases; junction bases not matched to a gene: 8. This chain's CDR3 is CSVFGGGETEAFF. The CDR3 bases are TGCAGCGTTTTCGGAGGGGGCGAAACTGAAGCTTTCTTT.

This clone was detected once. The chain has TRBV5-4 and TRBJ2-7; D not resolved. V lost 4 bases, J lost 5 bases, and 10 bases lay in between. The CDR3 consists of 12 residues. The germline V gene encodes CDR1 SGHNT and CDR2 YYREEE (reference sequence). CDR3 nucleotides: TGTGCCAGCAGCCCCGGAAGCGACGAGCAGTACTTC. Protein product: CASSPGSDEQYF.

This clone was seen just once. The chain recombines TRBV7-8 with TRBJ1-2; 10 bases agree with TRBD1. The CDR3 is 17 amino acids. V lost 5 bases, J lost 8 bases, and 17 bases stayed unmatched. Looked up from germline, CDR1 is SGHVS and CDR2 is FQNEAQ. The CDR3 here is CASSPTRLGTGVDGYTF. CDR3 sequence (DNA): TGTGCCAGCAGCCCAACTCGGTTAGGGACAGGGGTGGACGGCTACACCTTC.

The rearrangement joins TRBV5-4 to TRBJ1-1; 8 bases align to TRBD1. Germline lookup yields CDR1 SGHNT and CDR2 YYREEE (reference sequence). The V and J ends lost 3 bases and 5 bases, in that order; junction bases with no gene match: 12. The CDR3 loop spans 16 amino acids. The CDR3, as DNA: TGTGCCAGCAGCTCGTCAATTGGGACAGGAGGAACTGAAGCTTTCTTT. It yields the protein CASSSSIGTGGTEAFF.

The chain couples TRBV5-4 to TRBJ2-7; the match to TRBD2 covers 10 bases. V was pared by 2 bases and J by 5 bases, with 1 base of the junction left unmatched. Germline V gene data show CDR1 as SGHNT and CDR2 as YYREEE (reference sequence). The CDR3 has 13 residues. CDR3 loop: CASSFGTSDEQYF. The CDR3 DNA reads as TGTGCCAGCAGCTTCGGGACTAGCGACGAGCAGTACTTC.

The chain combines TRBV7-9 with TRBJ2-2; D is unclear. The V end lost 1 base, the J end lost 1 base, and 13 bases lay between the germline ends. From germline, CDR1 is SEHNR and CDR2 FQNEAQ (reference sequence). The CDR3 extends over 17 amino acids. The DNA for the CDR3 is TGTGCCAGCAGCTTAGACCGGTGGGGTTTGAACACCGGGGAGCTGTTTTTT. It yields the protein CASSLDRWGLNTGELFF.

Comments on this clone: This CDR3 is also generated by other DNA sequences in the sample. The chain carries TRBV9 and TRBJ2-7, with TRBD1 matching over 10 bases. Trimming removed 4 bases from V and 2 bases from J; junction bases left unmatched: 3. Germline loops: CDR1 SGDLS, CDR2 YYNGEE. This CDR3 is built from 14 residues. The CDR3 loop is CASSPGTGAYEQYF. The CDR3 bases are TGTGCCAGCAGCCCGGGGACAGGGGCCTACGAGCAGTACTTC.

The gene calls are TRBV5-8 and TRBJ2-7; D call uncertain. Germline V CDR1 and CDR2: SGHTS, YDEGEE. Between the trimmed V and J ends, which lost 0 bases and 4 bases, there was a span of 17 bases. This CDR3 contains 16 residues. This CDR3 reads CASSLAGRLPHYEQYF. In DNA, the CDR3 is TGTGCCAGCAGCTTGGCCGGGCGGCTTCCTCATTACGAGCAGTACTTC.

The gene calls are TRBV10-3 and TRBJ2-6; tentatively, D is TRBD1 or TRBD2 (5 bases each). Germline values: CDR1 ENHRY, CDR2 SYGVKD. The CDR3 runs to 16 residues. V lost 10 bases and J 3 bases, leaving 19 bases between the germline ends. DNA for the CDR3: TGTGCCACAAACGGCGTGGGGGAAGGTGGGGCCAACGTCCTGACTTTC. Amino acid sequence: CATNGVGEGGANVLTF.

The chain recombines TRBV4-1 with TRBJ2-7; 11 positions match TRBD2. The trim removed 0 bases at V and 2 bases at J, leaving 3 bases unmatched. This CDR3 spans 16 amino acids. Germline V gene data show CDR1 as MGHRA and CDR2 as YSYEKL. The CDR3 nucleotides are TGCGCCAGCAGCCAAGAGGGGACTAGCGGTCCCTACGAGCAGTACTTC. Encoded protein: CASSQEGTSGPYEQYF.